These 23 T cell receptor beta chains came from one sample sequenced in a study of blood T cell repertoires in COVID-19. Produced via immunoSEQ multiplex PCR; TCRdb's table is partial and in-frame only. Found here are some 500,000 clones, around nine tenths of them singletons; the top ten hold 7.8%. The specimen was peripheral blood. The source of these receptors is a woman in her forties or fifties with COVID-19, enrolled during active disease.

This clone was observed once. This chain joins TRBV7-9 and TRBJ1-3, with D unclear. The CDR3 has 16 residues. Germline CDR1 is SEHNR and CDR2 is FQNEAQ (reference sequence). V shed 2 bases and J shed 0 bases, with 11 bases lying between them. CDR3 region: CASSLKAGSSGNTIYF. The CDR3 coding sequence is TGTGCCAGCAGCTTAAAGGCCGGGAGCTCTGGAAACACCATATATTTT.

This clone was found once. This rearrangement joins TRBV6-5 to TRBJ2-4, with unresolved D. CDR1 and CDR2 (germline): MNHEY, SVGAGI. With 7 bases removed from V and 8 bases from J, the gap between germline ends came to 15 bases. There are 13 residues in the CDR3. The CDR3 DNA reads as TGTGCCAGCACCCCCCGACTGTGGGACATTCAGTACTTC. Residues: CASTPRLWDIQYF.

This CDR3 is CASSLAGTGATEAFF. CDR3 DNA: TGCGCCAGCAGCCTCGCCGGGACAGGGGCCACTGAAGCTTTCTTT. The chain links TRBV5-1 to TRBJ1-1; 10 bases are a match to TRBD1. Per germline, CDR1 SGHRS and CDR2 YFSETQ. The V segment lost 4 bases and the J segment 4 bases; nucleotides outside the gene matches: 7. The CDR3 is 15 amino acids.

The chain uses TRBV19 and TRBJ2-7; TRBD1 matches at 11 bases. Per germline, CDR1 LNHDA and CDR2 SQIVND (reference sequence). Losses at the gene ends were 7 bases for V and 2 bases for J; bases not matched to a gene: 4. This CDR3 has 14 amino acids. The CDR3 DNA reads TGTGCCAGTACCCAGGGACAGGGGGCCTACGAGCAGTACTTC. This translates into CASTQGQGAYEQYF.

The CDR3 region is CASSDNGAFAEAFF. The CDR3 DNA follows: TGTGCCAGCAGTGACAATGGGGCTTTCGCTGAAGCTTTCTTT. The chain employs TRBV2 and TRBJ1-1, with D perhaps TRBD1 (5 bases). The CDR3 runs to 14 residues. V was clipped by 3 bases and J by 6 bases, with 14 bases between them. The germline gives CDR1 SNHLY, CDR2 FYNNEI.

The chain carries TRBV7-2 and TRBJ2-1; TRBD1 matches at 7 bases. V was pared by 0 bases and J by 5 bases, with 7 bases of the junction left unmatched. The CDR3 has 16 amino acids. CDR1 is SGHTA and CDR2 is FQGNSA in the germline V gene. DNA for the CDR3: TGTGCCAGCAGCTTAGCGCCCCAGGGGGTCAACAATGAGCAGTTCTTC. This codes for CASSLAPQGVNNEQFF.

The V call is TRBV30, the J call TRBJ1-2, with unresolved D. This CDR3 comprises 10 residues. Trimming pared 6 bases from V and 11 bases from J, leaving 13 bases between. Germline V gene lookup returns CDR1 GTSNPN and CDR2 SVGIG (reference sequence). The CDR3 coding sequence is TGTGCCTGCCTGACACCTGAATACACCTTC. Protein product: CACLTPEYTF.

The chain couples TRBV5-1 to TRBJ1-1, with TRBD1 matching 7 bases. Looked up from germline, CDR1 is SGHRS and CDR2 is YFSETQ. The V and J ends lost 3 bases and 1 base, in that order; junction bases with no gene match: 3. The CDR3 loop spans 14 amino acids. The CDR3 DNA is TGCGCCAGCAGCTGGGGACAGCCGAACACTGAAGCTTTCTTT. Its translation is CASSWGQPNTEAFF.

V and J are TRBV7-8 and TRBJ2-7; D may be TRBD2 (7 bases). This CDR3 contains 16 residues. Trimming cost V 3 bases and J 2 bases, with 17 bases left between them. From germline, CDR1 is SGHVS and CDR2 FQNEAQ. The CDR3 nucleotides are TGTGCCAGCAGCTTTCCCCAGGGCGGGGGCCCCTACGAGCAGTACTTC. This gives the protein CASSFPQGGGPYEQYF.

This clone was recorded once. This chain uses TRBV29-1 with TRBJ2-1; 8 positions agree with TRBD1. V gave up 7 bases and J gave up 7 bases; unmatched junction bases: 12. Germline CDR1 and CDR2: SQVTM and ANQGSEA. CDR3 length equals 14 residues. DNA for the CDR3: TGCAGCGGTCTGAAGGACAGGGTGGTAAATGAGCAGTTCTTC. Residues: CSGLKDRVVNEQFF.

Here the CDR3 DNA reads TGTGCCAGCAGCCCTAGCGGGGGGAGCTCCTACAATGAGCAGTTCTTC. As protein: CASSPSGGSSYNEQFF. The V and J genes are TRBV5-4 and TRBJ2-1; 11 bases agree with TRBD2. The CDR3 contains 16 residues. J lost 0 bases, V lost 4 bases, and 3 bases had no gene match. CDR1 is SGHNT and CDR2 is YYREEE in the germline V gene (reference sequence).

V is TRBV5-4 and J is TRBJ2-2, with 9 bases matching TRBD2. CDR1 is SGHNT, CDR2 YYREEE, per germline (reference sequence). The CDR3 extends over 15 amino acids. V gave up 2 bases and J gave up 6 bases; unmatched junction bases: 5. CDR3 sequence: CASSFRGLAPGELFF. CDR3 nucleotides: TGTGCCAGCAGCTTCCGGGGACTAGCCCCCGGGGAGCTGTTTTTT.

The chain is built from TRBV7-2 and TRBJ2-3, with TRBD2 matching over 7 bases. V dropped 1 base and J dropped 1; count of bases not matched to a gene: 2. Germline V gene lookup returns CDR1 SGHTA and CDR2 FQGNSA. The CDR3 is 15 amino acids. The DNA for the CDR3 is TGTGCCAGCAGCTTAGGGGGGGGAGGCACAGATACGCAGTATTTT. Its translation is CASSLGGGGTDTQYF. Using reference TRBV7-2 and TRBJ2-3 for the parts outside the CDR3, the full variable domain is GAGVSQSPSNKVTEKGKDVELRCDPISGHTALYWYRQSLGQGLEFLIYFQGNSAPDKSGLPSDRFSAERTGGSVSTLTIQRTQQEDSAVYLCASSLGGGGTDTQYFGPGTRLTVL.

The genes are TRBV9 and TRBJ1-3; D call uncertain. Germline CDR1 is SGDLS and CDR2 is YYNGEE. V was cut by 0 bases and J by 6 bases, with 10 bases left in between. This CDR3 is 14 amino acids long. CDR3 DNA: TGTGCCAGCAGCGTAGGAGGGTTATCAAACACCATATATTTT. Its translation: CASSVGGLSNTIYF.

V usage is TRBV6-5 and J usage is TRBJ2-3; D is possibly TRBD1 (5 bases). From germline, CDR1 is MNHEY and CDR2 SVGAGI. The CDR3 contains 14 residues. Trimming took off 6 bases at V and 6 bases at J, with 16 bases between the two ends. CDR3 DNA sequence: TGTGCCAGCAGAAAAAGGCAGGGTGGGGATACGCAGTATTTT. It is translated as CASRKRQGGDTQYF.

This clone was picked up a small number of times. The rearrangement uses TRBV27 and TRBJ1-4, with 7 bases identical to TRBD1. This CDR3 is built from 14 residues. The germline V gene has CDR1 MNHEY and CDR2 SMNVEV (reference sequence). Unmatched junction bases numbered 5, after V lost 3 bases and J lost 7 bases. Written as DNA, the CDR3 is TGTGCCAGCAGTTTTGACAGGGACGGTGAAAAACTGTTTTTT. This gives the protein CASSFDRDGEKLFF.

This chain joins TRBV13 and TRBJ2-3; 8 bases are shared with TRBD2. CDR3 length: 16 residues. The V gene's germline CDR1 is PRHDT and CDR2 FYEKMQ (reference sequence). The ends lost 2 bases at V and 3 bases at J; junction bases unmatched: 7. This CDR3 is CASSLRGGAPTDTQYF. The DNA for the CDR3 is TGTGCCAGCAGCTTACGGGGGGGGGCCCCAACAGATACGCAGTATTTT.

The rearrangement links TRBV13 to TRBJ2-1, with D possibly being TRBD2 (5 bases). Germline CDR1 reads PRHDT; CDR2 reads FYEKMQ (reference sequence). V was shortened by 8 bases and J by 8 bases, with 19 bases between the two germline ends. The length of the CDR3 is 14 residues. CDR3 region: CASGGGSFSDEQFF. CDR3 bases: TGTGCCAGCGGAGGCGGATCATTTTCGGATGAGCAGTTCTTC.

The chain has TRBV18 and TRBJ1-5; a weak D match, TRBD1 (5 bases). The CDR3 loop spans 15 amino acids. The V gene lost 3 bases and the J gene lost 4 bases, with 13 bases spanning the gap. CDR1 KGHSH and CDR2 LQKENI come from the germline V gene. The CDR3 loop is CASSPGQGLNQPQHF. The CDR3 DNA is TGTGCCAGCTCACCCGGGCAGGGCTTGAATCAGCCCCAGCATTTT. Supplemented by reference TRBV18 and TRBJ1-5, the full variable domain reads NAGVMQNPRHLVRRRGQEARLRCSPMKGHSHVYWYRQLPEEGLKFMVYLQKENIIDESGMPKERFSAEFPKEGPSILRIQQVVRGDSAAYFCASSPGQGLNQPQHFGDGTRLSIL.

V usage is TRBV5-1 and J usage is TRBJ2-7, with TRBD2 matching 7 bases. Germline V gene data show CDR1 as SGHRS and CDR2 as YFSETQ. The CDR3 extends over 14 amino acids. The V segment lost 4 bases and the J segment 0 bases; nucleotides outside the gene matches: 4. DNA of the CDR3: TGCGCCAGCAGCACCCGCGGGGGCTCCTACGAGCAGTACTTC. Protein product: CASSTRGGSYEQYF.

The J gene is TRBJ2-3, the V gene TRBV9; a possible D gene is TRBD2 (6 bases). Per the germline V gene, CDR1 is SGDLS and CDR2 is YYNGEE. Trimming shortened V by 0 bases and J by 5 bases, and 16 bases separated the two germline ends. The CDR3 has 16 residues. CDR3 region: CASSVGSGVRRDTQYF. The CDR3, as DNA: TGTGCCAGCAGCGTAGGTTCGGGGGTAAGGAGAGATACGCAGTATTTT.

The table lists this clone with a count of one. The V and J genes are TRBV27 and TRBJ2-5; 16 nucleotides align to TRBD2. Trimming took 6 bases from V and 5 from J; bases not matched to a gene: 12. From germline, CDR1 is MNHEY and CDR2 SMNVEV (reference sequence). The CDR3 sequence is 18 residues long. As DNA, the CDR3 is TGTGCCAGCAGGGGACTAGCGGGGGGGCGCTTTTTCTTGGAGACCCAGTACTTC. Residues: CASRGLAGGRFFLETQYF.

This clone was seen once. V is TRBV19 and J is TRBJ1-6; possible D gene TRBD1, 6 bases. The CDR3 extends over 15 amino acids. Trimming cost V 7 bases and J 4 bases, with 14 bases left between them. Germline values: CDR1 LNHDA, CDR2 SQIVND (reference sequence). The CDR3 protein is CASKPTGSYNSPLHF. CDR3 DNA sequence: TGTGCCAGTAAACCAACAGGGTCGTATAATTCACCCCTCCACTTT.